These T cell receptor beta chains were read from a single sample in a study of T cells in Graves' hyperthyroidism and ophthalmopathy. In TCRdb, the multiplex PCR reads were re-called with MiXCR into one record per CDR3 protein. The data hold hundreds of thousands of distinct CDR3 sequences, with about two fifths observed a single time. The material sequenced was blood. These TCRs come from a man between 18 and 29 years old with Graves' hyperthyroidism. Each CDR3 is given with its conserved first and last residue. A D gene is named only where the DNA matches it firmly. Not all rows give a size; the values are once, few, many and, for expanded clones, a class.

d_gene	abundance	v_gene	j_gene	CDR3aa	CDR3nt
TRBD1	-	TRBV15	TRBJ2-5	CATSSEGGADTQYF	TGTGCCACCAGCAGTGAAGGGGGCGCAGATACGCAGTACTTC
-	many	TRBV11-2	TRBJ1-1	CASSLHRSTEAFF	TGTGCCAGCAGCTTACATAGGAGCACTGAAGCTTTCTTT
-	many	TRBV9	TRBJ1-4	CASSVEGANEKLFF	TGTGCCAGCAGCGTAGAGGGTGCTAATGAAAAACTGTTTTTT
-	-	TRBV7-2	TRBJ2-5	CASSLRGRAGETQYF	TGTGCCAGCAGCTTACGGGGCCGCGCCGGTGAGACCCAGTACTTC
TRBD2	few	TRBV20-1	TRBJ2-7	CSAPSQTSVYEQYF	TGCAGTGCGCCGTCCCAAACTAGCGTCTACGAGCAGTACTTC
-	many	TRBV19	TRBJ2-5	CASSPTVGGETQYF	TGTGCCAGTAGTCCGACAGTCGGAGGGGAGACCCAGTACTTC
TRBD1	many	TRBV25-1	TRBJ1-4	CASRDDRVDEKLFF	TGTGCCAGCAGGGATGACAGGGTAGATGAAAAACTGTTTTTT
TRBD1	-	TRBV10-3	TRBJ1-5	CATGGGGGNQPQHF	TGTGCCACAGGGGGGGGGGGCGGGAATCAGCCCCAGCATTTT
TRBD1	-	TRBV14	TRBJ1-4	CASSQEWDRREKLFF	TGTGCCAGCAGCCAAGAATGGGACAGGCGGGAAAAACTGTTTTTT
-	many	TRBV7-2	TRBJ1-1	CASSYYSVKKAFF	TGTGCCAGCAGCTATTACAGCGTTAAAAAAGCTTTCTTT
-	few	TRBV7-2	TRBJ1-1	CASSFPPNGQLNTEAFF	TGTGCCAGCAGCTTCCCCCCAAACGGACAGCTGAACACTGAAGCTTTCTTT
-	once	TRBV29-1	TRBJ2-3	CSVEGLVTDTQYF	TGCAGCGTTGAGGGTTTAGTCACAGATACGCAGTATTTT
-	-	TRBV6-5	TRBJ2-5	CASSWGGGKETQYF	TGTGCCAGCAGCTGGGGAGGGGGGAAAGAGACCCAGTACTTC
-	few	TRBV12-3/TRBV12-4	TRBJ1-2	CASGRVGEPYGYTF	TGTGCCAGCGGTAGGGTGGGGGAGCCCTATGGCTACACCTTC
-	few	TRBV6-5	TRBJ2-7	CASSSHGGGLYEQYF	TGTGCCAGCAGTTCTCACGGGGGAGGCCTCTACGAGCAGTACTTC
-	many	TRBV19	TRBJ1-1	CASSIGTGSNTEAFF	TGTGCCAGTAGTATAGGTACGGGGTCGAACACTGAAGCTTTCTTT
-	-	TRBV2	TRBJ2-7	CASGTADYEQYF	TGTGCCAGCGGGACGGCTGACTACGAGCAGTACTTC
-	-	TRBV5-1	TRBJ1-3	CASSLYVGRGNTIYF	TGCGCCAGCAGCCTATACGTGGGCCGTGGAAACACCATATATTTT
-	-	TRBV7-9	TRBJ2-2	CASSGRPLETGELFF	TGTGCCAGCAGCGGCAGACCCCTAGAAACCGGGGAGCTGTTTTTT
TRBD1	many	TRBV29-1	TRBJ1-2	CSVGTGVLDGYTF	TGCAGCGTGGGGACAGGGGTTTTAGATGGCTACACCTTC
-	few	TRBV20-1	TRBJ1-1	CSAPNRHTEAFF	TGCAGTGCTCCGAACCGACACACTGAAGCTTTCTTT
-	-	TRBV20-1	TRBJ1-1	CSARPGGTDTEAFF	TGCAGTGCTAGACCGGGAGGGACGGACACTGAAGCTTTCTTT
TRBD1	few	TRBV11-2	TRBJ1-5	CASSLGWDRGDGSAQHF	TGTGCCAGCAGCTTGGGGTGGGACAGGGGAGATGGGTCGGCCCAGCATTTT
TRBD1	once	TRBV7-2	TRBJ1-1	CTSSLRTGAKEAFF	TGTACCAGCAGCTTGCGAACAGGGGCAAAGGAAGCTTTCTTT
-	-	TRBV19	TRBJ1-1	CASNTGTEGTEAFF	TGTGCCAGTAATACGGGAACGGAGGGGACTGAAGCTTTCTTT
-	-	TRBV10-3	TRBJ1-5	CATCNSFNQPRHF	TGTGCCACCTGTAACAGTTTCAATCAGCCCCGGCATTTT
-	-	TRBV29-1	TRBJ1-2	CSVEVWQGGSDYGYTF	TGCAGCGTTGAAGTATGGCAGGGCGGCTCGGACTATGGCTACACCTTC
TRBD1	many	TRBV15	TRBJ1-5	CATSSNRGQPQHF	TGTGCCACCAGCTCCAACAGGGGTCAGCCCCAGCATTTT
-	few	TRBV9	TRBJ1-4	CASSEGGSYEKLFF	TGTGCCAGCAGCGAGGGAGGGTCCTATGAAAAACTGTTTTTT
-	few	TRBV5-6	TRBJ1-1	CASSGGPPNTEAFF	TGTGCCAGCAGCGGGGGACCGCCCAACACTGAAGCTTTCTTT
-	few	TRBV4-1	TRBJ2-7	CASSQADSPFYEQYF	TGCGCCAGCAGCCAGGCGGACAGTCCCTTCTACGAGCAGTACTTC
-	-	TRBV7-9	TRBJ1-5	CASSFGAQHF	TGTGCCAGCAGCTTTGGGGCCCAGCATTTT